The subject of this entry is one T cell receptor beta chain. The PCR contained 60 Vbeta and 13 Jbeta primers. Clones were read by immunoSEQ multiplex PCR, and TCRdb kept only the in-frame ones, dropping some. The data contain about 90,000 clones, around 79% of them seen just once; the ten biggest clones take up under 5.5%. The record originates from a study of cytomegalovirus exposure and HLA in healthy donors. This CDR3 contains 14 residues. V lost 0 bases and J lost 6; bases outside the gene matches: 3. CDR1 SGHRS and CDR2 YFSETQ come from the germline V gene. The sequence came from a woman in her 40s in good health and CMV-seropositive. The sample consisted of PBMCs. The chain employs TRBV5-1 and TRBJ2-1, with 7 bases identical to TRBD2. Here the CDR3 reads CASSLGPGGNEQFF. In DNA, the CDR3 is TGCGCCAGCAGCTTGGGGCCGGGGGGCAATGAGCAGTTCTTC.